The text below deals with one T cell receptor beta chain. Its antigen remains unknown. This entry belongs to a study of vaccination effects on CD4 cells after COVID-19. Study background: Using viral peptide pools, the ViraFEST assay grew out antigen-specific CD4+ T cells prior to sequencing. Notes on the study in general: Convalescents' spike-reactive clones after vaccination were mainly made up of new clones that the vaccine induced. Vaccine- and infection-induced clones showed marked clonal contraction late following vaccination.

Subsequent to roughly 10 days of culture, CD4+ T cells were isolated. SARS-CoV-2 infection was confirmed by PCR in the person between March and December 2020. Everyone in the study got two shots of either the BNT162b2 or mRNA-1273 vaccine. Half the medium was swapped for IL-2 medium on days 3 and 7. Here immunoSEQ multiplex PCR was the method, and the copy in TCRdb shows in-frame clones only, minus some. The sample yields over 35,000 clones, over 65% seen once. This CDR3 has 11 amino acids. Germline CDR1 reads LGHDT; CDR2 reads YNNKEL (reference sequence). V lost 2 bases, J lost 8 bases, and 4 bases lay in between.

The V call is TRBV3-1 (or the pseudogene TRBV3-2), the J call TRBJ2-1; no definite D call. The sequence was obtained from a human donor who had a prior SARS-CoV-2 infection. The sequencing here drew on CD4+ T cells from PBMCs cultured without peptide, taken after COVID-19 vaccination. The CDR3, as DNA: TGTGCCAGCAGCCAAATCGATGAGCAGTTCTTC. Translation: CASSQIDEQFF.